The clone carrying this T cell receptor (beta chain) has at least ten counts. The antigen is unknown. The CDR3 totals 12 residues. Trimming stripped 10 bases from V and 4 bases from J, with 13 bases between. The germline V gene encodes CDR1 MNHEY and CDR2 SVGAGI. The data stem from a study of human T cells and chemical hapten exposure. Across the study: Scalp application of diphenylcyclopropenone was performed weekly in patients across the entire roughly 23-week study.

Study conclusions and caveats: Unchanged with DPC sensitization were TCRs above 1 in 1000 frequency.

Time point described: pre-sensitization, week 0. Indicated treatment: therapeutic diphenylcyclopropenone sensitization with weekly scalp DPC. Each CDR3 protein is one row after TCRdb ran MiXCR on the RACE reads. Among 50,000 to 65,000 distinct CDR3 sequences, about 7% were seen once, and the ten largest hold about 1.5%. This TCR was sampled from a woman in her 30s with alopecia areata. Some clones in this sample may be carry-over from other donors' samples. This specimen consisted of whole blood, obtained in connection with sensitization to the hapten diphenylcyclopropenone (DPC). The V call is TRBV6-5, the J call TRBJ1-1; D might be TRBD1 (5 bases). CDR3 in amino acids: CATGRRGTEAFF. The CDR3 DNA sequence: TGTGCCACCGGACGGAGGGGCACTGAAGCTTTCTTT.